One and the same sample provided the 6 T cell receptor beta chains below, sequenced in a study of T and B cells in COVID-19 patients. From blood, roughly 220-550 ng of genomic DNA served as TRB template. BIOMED2 TRB-A/B primer pools were used in multiplex TRB PCR. MiXCR, run by TCRdb on the multiplex PCR reads, gives a single entry per CDR3 protein. This table has about 14,000 distinct CDR3 sequences, 25% to 35% appearing once. Source material: blood. All receptors come from a human donor who had recovered from COVID-19.

V usage is TRBV20-1 and J usage is TRBJ2-1; D may match TRBD1 or TRBD2 (5 bases each). Trimming shortened V by 2 bases and J by 2 bases, and 7 bases separated the two germline ends. This CDR3 comprises 13 residues. Per germline, CDR1 DFQATT and CDR2 SNEGSKA (reference sequence). This CDR3 reads CSARRGAYNEQFF. CDR3 nucleotide sequence: TGCAGTGCTAGACGAGGGGCCTACAATGAGCAGTTCTTC.

This chain links TRBV30 with TRBJ1-1; 9 bases line up with TRBD1. The CDR3 contains 14 residues. The junction had 3 bases not matched to a gene; V was cut back by 4 bases and J by 0 bases. Germline V gene lookup returns CDR1 GTSNPN and CDR2 SVGIG (reference sequence). CDR3 nucleotides: TGTGCCTGGAACCGGGACAGGGTGAACACTGAAGCTTTCTTT. Its translation: CAWNRDRVNTEAFF.

This clonotype is judged medium-sized (0.01 to 0.1%). V is TRBV5-5 and J is TRBJ2-7, with 8 positions matching TRBD1. The germline CDR1 and CDR2 sequences are SGHKS and YYEKEE (reference sequence). This CDR3 region has 15 residues. The junction had 12 bases not matched to a gene; V was cut back by 4 bases and J by 6 bases. CDR3 bases: TGTGCCAGCAGCCTGGTACCACAGGGGGATAGCGAGCAGTACTTC. Translation: CASSLVPQGDSEQYF.

This clonotype came up many times. The chain couples TRBV27 to TRBJ2-5; D call uncertain. Between the trimmed V and J ends, which lost 2 bases and 3 bases, there was a span of 10 bases. Germline CDR1 reads MNHEY; CDR2 reads SMNVEV (reference sequence). The CDR3 length is 14 residues. CDR3 in amino acids: CASSLRLDEETQYF. The CDR3 nucleotides read TGTGCCAGCAGTTTAAGGCTGGACGAAGAGACCCAGTACTTC.

By sample fraction, this clonotype is medium-sized. The chain combines TRBV19 with TRBJ2-7; a weak D match, TRBD1 (7 bases). The CDR3 loop spans 15 amino acids. Looked up from germline, CDR1 is LNHDA and CDR2 is SQIVND (reference sequence). V was shortened by 5 bases and J by 6 bases, with 20 bases between the two germline ends. This CDR3 is CASSGIAAGGGEQYF. CDR3 DNA: TGTGCCAGTAGTGGGATAGCGGCAGGGGGTGGCGAGCAGTACTTC. The full variable domain, with the rest looked up from reference TRBV19 and TRBJ2-7, is DGGITQSPKYLFRKEGQNVTLSCEQNLNHDAMYWYRQDPGQGLRLIYYSQIVNDFQKGDIAEGYSVSREKKESFPLTVTSAQKNPTAFYLCASSGIAAGGGEQYFGPGTRLTVT.

This clonotype occurred many times. The rearrangement links TRBV18 to TRBJ2-7, with D perhaps matching TRBD1 (6 bases). The germline CDR1 and CDR2 sequences are KGHSH and LQKENI. The ends were cut back, 3 bases at V and 2 bases at J, with 17 bases in the middle. The CDR3 covers 16 residues. DNA of the CDR3: TGTGCCAGCTCACCCCAACGGGCAGGGGAAGCCTACGAGCAGTACTTC. As protein: CASSPQRAGEAYEQYF. The entire variable domain, with the rest obtained from reference TRBV18 and TRBJ2-7, is as follows: NAGVMQNPRHLVRRRGQEARLRCSPMKGHSHVYWYRQLPEEGLKFMVYLQKENIIDESGMPKERFSAEFPKEGPSILRIQQVVRGDSAAYFCASSPQRAGEAYEQYFGPGTRLTVT.